One sample yielded the 18 T cell receptor beta chains listed below, sequenced in a study of cytomegalovirus exposure and HLA in healthy donors. Only in-frame clones appear in the TCRdb table, and some are missing; sequencing was by immunoSEQ multiplex PCR. Among 250,000 to 350,000 clones listed, about 90% were seen once. Sequencing was carried out using PBMCs. The receptors shown here come from a woman younger than 45 in good health and CMV-seropositive.

This clone was recorded at least ten times. This chain links TRBV28 with TRBJ2-7; 9 nucleotides line up with TRBD2. V lost 3 bases and J lost 3; bases outside the gene matches: 9. The germline CDR1 and CDR2 sequences are MDHEN and SYDVKM. This CDR3 comprises 16 residues. CDR3 sequence reads: CASSLELAGEDYEQYF. Written as DNA, the CDR3 is TGTGCCAGCAGTTTGGAATTAGCGGGAGAGGACTACGAGCAGTACTTC.

The chain has TRBV21-1 and TRBJ2-1; the table's TRBD1 call for D was not verified on the DNA. TRBV21-1 is recorded as a pseudogene. The CDR3 is 17 amino acids. This chain's CDR3 is CASMKQGQSRGYNEQFF. The CDR3 region has the DNA TGTGCCAGCATGAAACAGGGGCAGTCCCGAGGCTACAATGAGCAGTTCTTC.

The chain uses TRBV5-6 and TRBJ2-7; D gene ambiguous. V shed 0 bases and J shed 5 bases, with 9 bases lying between them. Germline V gives CDR1 SGHDT, CDR2 YYEEEE. The CDR3 runs 13 residues. CDR3 amino acids: CASSLGSQDEQYF. The CDR3 nucleotides read TGTGCCAGCAGCTTGGGCAGCCAGGACGAGCAGTACTTC.

This clone was seen only once. V and J are TRBV6-5 and TRBJ1-1, with D tentatively TRBD1 (5 bases). The V end lost 0 bases, the J end lost 8 bases, and 16 bases lay between the germline ends. The CDR3 contains 15 residues. CDR1 and CDR2 from the germline V gene are MNHEY and SVGAGI. The CDR3 region has the DNA TGTGCCAGCAGTTACTCTAAGGGACCGGGGGACGAAGCTTTCTTT. Amino acids: CASSYSKGPGDEAFF.

The chain links TRBV13 to TRBJ2-2, with D perhaps TRBD1 (5 bases). The CDR3 length is 17 residues. The germline CDR1 and CDR2 sequences are PRHDT and FYEKMQ (reference sequence). Deletions cut 3 bases from V and 6 bases from J, with 20 bases between. The CDR3 region has the DNA TGTGCCAGCAGCTTTTTCCGAGCAAAGGGGCTAGCCGGGGAGCTGTTTTTT. This codes for CASSFFRAKGLAGELFF.

This sequence joins TRBV9 and TRBJ2-5, with TRBD2 as a possible D gene (6 bases). Germline CDR1 is SGDLS and CDR2 is YYNGEE. Trimming shortened V by 0 bases and J by 2 bases, and 17 bases separated the two germline ends. The CDR3 contains 17 residues. The CDR3 here is CASSVDGSSGNQETQYF. The CDR3 DNA reads TGTGCCAGCAGCGTAGATGGGAGTAGCGGAAATCAAGAGACCCAGTACTTC.

The V and J genes are TRBV6-5 and TRBJ2-7, with no clear D. Trimming stripped 5 bases from V and 7 bases from J, with 15 bases between. CDR1 and CDR2 (germline): MNHEY, SVGAGI. CDR3 length: 13 residues. The CDR3 DNA reads as TGTGCCAGCAGTCCAAACTCCTTAGGGGAGCAGTACTTC. Its protein product is CASSPNSLGEQYF.

The genes are TRBV5-1 and TRBJ2-7; TRBD2 aligns across 12 bases. Germline lookup yields CDR1 SGHRS and CDR2 YFSETQ. The CDR3 sequence is 16 residues long. V lost 3 bases, J lost 5 bases, and 9 bases stayed unmatched. The CDR3 here is CASSSGLAGSVHEQYF. As DNA, the CDR3 is TGCGCCAGCAGCTCCGGACTAGCGGGGTCGGTTCACGAGCAGTACTTC.

This sequence joins TRBV2 and TRBJ1-3, with TRBD1 as a possible D gene (6 bases). Germline V gene data show CDR1 as SNHLY and CDR2 as FYNNEI. V lost 8 bases to trimming and J lost 0 bases, with 14 bases between them. This CDR3 has 15 amino acids. The CDR3 nucleotides are TGTGCCAGCGATGGGGGCAGGCCCTCTGGAAACACCATATATTTT. This sequence encodes CASDGGRPSGNTIYF.

A note on this clone: Other nucleotide sequences from this sample produce the same CDR3. The chain uses TRBV6-1 and TRBJ2-2; D call uncertain. V gave up 3 bases and J gave up 7 bases, with 3 bases separating them. Per the germline V gene, CDR1 is MNHNS and CDR2 is SASEGT. This CDR3 has 11 amino acids. CDR3: CASSEVGELFF. The CDR3 coding sequence is TGTGCCAGCAGTGAGGTCGGGGAGCTGTTTTTT.

The chain is built from TRBV6-5 and TRBJ2-1; 7 nucleotides match TRBD2. J gave up 2 bases and V 5 bases, and 3 bases lay outside the gene matches. This CDR3 is 14 amino acids long. Germline-derived CDR1 and CDR2 are MNHEY and SVGAGI. The chain's CDR3 is CASSNGLAYNEQFF. The CDR3 coding sequence is TGTGCCAGCAGTAACGGACTAGCCTACAATGAGCAGTTCTTC.

This clone came up once. The chain couples TRBV27 to TRBJ1-1, with D possibly TRBD1 on 5 matching bases. Trimming pared 1 base from V and 1 base from J, leaving 7 bases between. This CDR3 spans 14 amino acids. Germline loops: CDR1 MNHEY, CDR2 SMNVEV (reference sequence). This chain's CDR3 is CASSLWDQNTEAFF. The CDR3, as DNA: TGTGCCAGCAGTTTATGGGACCAGAACACTGAAGCTTTCTTT.

This chain joins TRBV9 and TRBJ1-1; D remains ambiguous. V gave up 0 bases and J gave up 3 bases, with 15 bases separating them. This CDR3 has 16 amino acids. Germline V gene sequence: CDR1 SGDLS, CDR2 YYNGEE. CDR3 nucleotides: TGTGCCAGCAGCGTAGCTCCACGGGGAGCGGACACTGAAGCTTTCTTT. The encoded protein is CASSVAPRGADTEAFF.

The rearrangement uses TRBV6-1 and TRBJ1-2; D is uncertain. CDR1 is MNHNS and CDR2 is SASEGT in the germline V gene. Deletions cut 0 bases from V and 4 bases from J, with 15 bases between. The CDR3 consists of 16 residues. This CDR3 reads CASSEALRGWGYGYTF. The CDR3 DNA is TGTGCCAGCAGTGAAGCGCTTCGTGGGTGGGGCTATGGCTACACCTTC.

In its sample, this clone was seen once. The chain carries TRBV27 and TRBJ2-7; 11 positions match TRBD2. CDR1 and CDR2 (germline): MNHEY, SMNVEV (reference sequence). CDR3 length: 14 amino acids. V lost 5 bases, J lost 4 bases, and 4 bases stayed unmatched. CDR3 coding DNA: TGTGCCAGCAGTCTACTAGCGGGAGAATACGAGCAGTACTTC. It translates to CASSLLAGEYEQYF.

This chain joins TRBV19 and TRBJ1-4; D ambiguous. The CDR3 has 13 residues. V lost 4 bases and J 5 bases, leaving 8 bases between the germline ends. The germline V gene has CDR1 LNHDA and CDR2 SQIVND (reference sequence). The CDR3 sequence: CASSTGKNEKLFF. The DNA for the CDR3 is TGTGCCAGTAGTACAGGAAAAAATGAAAAACTGTTTTTT.

This rearrangement joins TRBV9 to TRBJ2-3, with D perhaps being TRBD1 or TRBD2 (6 bases each). Trimming stripped 2 bases from V and 4 bases from J, with 11 bases between. The CDR3 length is 14 residues. The germline V gene has CDR1 SGDLS and CDR2 YYNGEE. In nucleotides, the CDR3 is TGTGCCAGCAGCGTTAGGGGGGTTCCAGATACGCAGTATTTT. This codes for CASSVRGVPDTQYF.

The genes are TRBV6-6 and TRBJ2-5; D may be TRBD1 or TRBD2 (5 bases each). The germline V gene encodes CDR1 MNHNY and CDR2 SVGAGI (reference sequence). This CDR3 is 16 amino acids long. V gave up 2 bases and J gave up 1 base, with 14 bases separating them. Here the CDR3 DNA reads TGTGCCAGCAGTTACGGGACGGGGTCTCCCCAAGAGACCCAGTACTTC. Protein product: CASSYGTGSPQETQYF.